Shown below are 28 T cell receptor beta chains from a single sample sequenced in a study of response to subunit inactivated influenza vaccine. TCRdb re-analysed the RT-PCR reads in MiXCR, keeping a single row per CDR3 protein. The sample records about 780,000 distinct CDR3 sequences, 18% being singletons. The sequenced sample was PBMCs from blood, obtained about 5 days after vaccination. The receptors shown here come from a man aged 50-59 years who received an inactivated influenza vaccine.

This clonotype occurred a few times. The chain has TRBV5-1 and TRBJ2-5; the D gene is possibly TRBD2 (5 bases). This CDR3 has 15 residues. With 0 bases removed from V and 3 bases from J, the gap between germline ends came to 12 bases. The germline V gene encodes CDR1 SGHRS and CDR2 YFSETQ. The CDR3 loop is CASSLVQSGEETQYF. Written as DNA, the CDR3 is TGCGCCAGCAGCTTGGTCCAGTCCGGGGAAGAGACCCAGTACTTC.

The V call is TRBV20-1, the J call TRBJ1-1, with D possibly TRBD1 on 6 matching bases. The germline CDR1 and CDR2 sequences are DFQATT and SNEGSKA (reference sequence). The CDR3 is 14 residues long. In DNA form, the CDR3 reads TGCAGACTGGAACGCATTGAACAGGGATTTAAAGCTTTCTTT. It encodes CRLERIEQGFKAFF.

The chain has TRBV20-1 and TRBJ2-3, with 7 bases lining up with TRBD1. This CDR3 contains 17 residues. Germline-derived CDR1 and CDR2 are DFQATT and SNEGSKA (reference sequence). Germline trimming cut 0 bases from V and 2 bases from J; bases unmatched to any gene: 11. In nucleotides, the CDR3 is TGCAGTGCTAGAGATCTCATGAAGACAGGGTTCACAGATACGCAGTATTTT. Its translation: CSARDLMKTGFTDTQYF.

Many counts were recorded for this clonotype. This sequence joins TRBV29-1 and TRBJ1-6; D is unresolved. The CDR3 runs 14 residues. From germline, CDR1 is SQVTM and CDR2 ANQGSEA. Trimming took off 7 bases at V and 3 bases at J, with 13 bases between the two ends. CDR3 bases: TGCAGCGCACGCAGTGGGCGCTATAATTCACCCCTCCACTTT. This sequence encodes CSARSGRYNSPLHF.

This clonotype came up a few times. The rearrangement links TRBV7-9 to TRBJ2-2, with D tentatively TRBD1 (5 bases). The ends were cut back, 5 bases at V and 0 bases at J, with 13 bases in the middle. The CDR3 consists of 16 residues. Per the germline V gene, CDR1 is SEHNR and CDR2 is FQNEAQ (reference sequence). The CDR3 reads CASSLRQLANTGELFF. CDR3 bases: TGTGCCAGCAGCCTGCGACAGTTGGCGAACACCGGGGAGCTGTTTTTT.

This chain joins TRBV20-1 and TRBJ2-7; D remains ambiguous. Germline assignment: CDR1 DFQATT and CDR2 SNEGSKA (reference sequence). V was clipped by 0 bases and J by 2 bases, with 8 bases between them. The CDR3 is made up of 13 amino acids. The CDR3 coding sequence is TGCAGTGCTAGAGAGTCGGCTCCCTACGAGCAGTACTTC. This translates into CSARESAPYEQYF.

This clonotype occurred many times. The chain combines TRBV7-9 with TRBJ2-1; 8 bases line up with TRBD1. The germline gives CDR1 SEHNR, CDR2 FQNEAQ (reference sequence). This CDR3 comprises 15 residues. The V gene end was trimmed by 5 bases and the J gene end by 5 bases; junction bases not matched to a gene: 8. In nucleotides, the CDR3 is TGTGCCAGCAGCCTACCGGGACAGGTCCACAATGAGCAGTTCTTC. Translation: CASSLPGQVHNEQFF. Full variable domain (outside the CDR3, taken from reference TRBV7-9 and TRBJ2-1): DTGVSQNPRHKITKRGQNVTFRCDPISEHNRLYWYRQTLGQGPEFLTYFQNEAQLEKSRLLSDRFSAERPKGSFSTLEIQRTEQGDSAMYLCASSLPGQVHNEQFFGPGTRLTVL.

In this sample, this clonotype turned up a few times. The rearrangement links TRBV5-1 to TRBJ2-2; D may be TRBD1 or TRBD2 (5 bases each). V gave up 3 bases and J gave up 5 bases, with 29 bases separating them. CDR1 is SGHRS and CDR2 is YFSETQ in the germline V gene. The CDR3 spans 20 residues. This chain's CDR3 is CASSYNIIPGRRPLTGELFF. In nucleotides, the CDR3 is TGCGCCAGCAGCTACAATATCATTCCGGGACGACGTCCCCTAACCGGGGAGCTGTTTTTT.

This clonotype was counted ten times or more. The genes are TRBV20-1 and TRBJ2-1, with 11 bases that match TRBD2. V lost 3 bases to trimming and J lost 8 bases; unmatched junction nucleotides: 9. The germline V gene encodes CDR1 DFQATT and CDR2 SNEGSKA (reference sequence). The CDR3 runs 15 residues. The CDR3 here is CSASSLAGGMDEQFF. The CDR3 DNA is TGCAGTGCTAGTTCCCTAGCGGGAGGAATGGATGAGCAGTTCTTC.

The CDR3 sequence: CSAQVSGANVLTF. The CDR3 bases are TGCAGCGCTCAGGTCTCTGGGGCCAACGTCCTGACTTTC. V is TRBV29-1 and J is TRBJ2-6; unclear D gene. V was cut by 7 bases and J by 0 bases, with 7 bases left in between. From germline, CDR1 is SQVTM and CDR2 ANQGSEA. The CDR3 is made up of 13 amino acids.

This clonotype came up many times. The junction does not match germline at one end; this may be a read error. The V gene is TRBV5-1, the J gene TRBJ2-2; 7 bases map to TRBD1. The CDR3 loop spans 15 amino acids. Per the germline V gene, CDR1 is SGHRS and CDR2 is YFSETQ. The CDR3 DNA sequence: TGTGCCAGCAGTTCCGGGACAGCGAACACCGGGGAGCTGTTTTTT. Encoded protein: CASSSGTANTGELFF.

The chain has TRBV4-3 and TRBJ2-1; tentatively, D is TRBD2 (6 bases). V was shortened by 4 bases and J by 7 bases, with 17 bases between the two germline ends. Per germline, CDR1 LGHNA and CDR2 YSLEER. CDR3 size: 15 residues. CDR3 bases: TGCGCCAGCAGCCCATTTCGGCCTAGCGTTAATGAGCAGTTCTTC. Translating gives CASSPFRPSVNEQFF.

The chain employs TRBV12-3 or TRBV12-4 and TRBJ1-5, with D maybe TRBD1 (5 bases). This CDR3 comprises 14 residues. Trimming cost V 3 bases and J 5 bases, with 11 bases left between them. CDR3 sequence: CASSFRDAHQPQHF. The CDR3 bases are TGTGCCAGCAGTTTTCGGGACGCCCATCAGCCCCAGCATTTT.

This clonotype was seen a few times. This chain links TRBV12-3 or TRBV12-4 with TRBJ2-1; 8 bases match TRBD1. V was clipped by 6 bases and J by 5 bases; unmatched bases: 6. This CDR3 contains 14 residues. CDR3 sequence (DNA): TGTGCCAGCAGCCTTAGACAGGGGCACAATGAGCAGTTCTTC. Protein sequence: CASSLRQGHNEQFF.

The J gene is TRBJ2-5, the V gene TRBV20-1; 8 nucleotides align to TRBD2. Trimming took 6 bases from V and 2 from J; bases not matched to a gene: 5. This CDR3 is built from 13 residues. In germline, CDR1 is DFQATT, CDR2 SNEGSKA (reference sequence). The DNA for the CDR3 is TGCAGTGCCACGGGCGGGGGGCAAGAGACCCAGTACTTC. Amino acids: CSATGGGQETQYF.

V usage is TRBV20-1 and J usage is TRBJ2-3; 9 bases map to TRBD2. Germline assignment: CDR1 DFQATT and CDR2 SNEGSKA (reference sequence). There are 13 residues in the CDR3. V lost 1 base and J lost 7; bases outside the gene matches: 3. The CDR3 coding sequence is TGCAGTGCTAGAGTTAGCGGGAGACATACGCAGTATTTT. Protein: CSARVSGRHTQYF.

The chain links TRBV20-1 to TRBJ2-3; 9 positions agree with TRBD2. The V segment lost 2 bases and the J segment 0 bases; nucleotides outside the gene matches: 9. The CDR3 is 17 residues long. The germline V gene encodes CDR1 DFQATT and CDR2 SNEGSKA (reference sequence). CDR3 coding DNA: TGCAGTGCTAGAAGGTGGTCTAGCGGGGTTAGCACAGATACGCAGTATTTT. Translating it yields CSARRWSSGVSTDTQYF.

The chain has TRBV20-1 and TRBJ2-3; D uncertain. Trimming pared 7 bases from V and 6 bases from J, leaving 17 bases between. Germline V gene sequence: CDR1 DFQATT, CDR2 SNEGSKA (reference sequence). The CDR3 contains 13 residues. The DNA for the CDR3 is TGCAGTGTCCAATCGGGCCCCTCGGATACGCAGTATTTT. As protein: CSVQSGPSDTQYF.

This clonotype was counted ten times or more. The genes are TRBV11-2 and TRBJ1-2, with 11 positions matching TRBD1. The CDR3 length is 18 residues. J gave up 7 bases and V 5 bases, and 18 bases lay outside the gene matches. In germline, CDR1 is SGHAT, CDR2 FQNNGV. The CDR3 region is CASSPNIGTGGLRGGYTF. CDR3 DNA: TGTGCCAGCAGCCCGAATATCGGGACAGGGGGTTTACGGGGTGGCTACACCTTC.

This clonotype appeared a few times. The genes are TRBV20-1 and TRBJ2-7; D remains ambiguous. The CDR3 totals 12 residues. The ends were cut back, 3 bases at V and 3 bases at J, with 9 bases in the middle. CDR1 is DFQATT and CDR2 is SNEGSKA in the germline V gene (reference sequence). The CDR3 bases are TGCAGTGCTAGGGTCGGCGGCTACGAGCAGTACTTC. Translating it yields CSARVGGYEQYF.

The chain couples TRBV6-5 to TRBJ1-5; 8 nucleotides align to TRBD1. With V trimmed by 4 bases and J by 2 bases, 4 bases remained unmatched. This CDR3 is 15 amino acids long. Germline V CDR1 and CDR2: MNHEY, SVGAGI. The CDR3 DNA reads as TGTGCCAGCAGTTCAACGACAGGGGGCAATCAGCCCCAGCATTTT. The encoded protein is CASSSTTGGNQPQHF.

This sequence joins TRBV29-1 and TRBJ2-2; a weak D match, TRBD1 (5 bases). Trimming stripped 4 bases from V and 1 base from J, with 7 bases between. The CDR3 has 13 residues. Germline loops: CDR1 SQVTM, CDR2 ANQGSEA. DNA for the CDR3: TGCAGCGTTGGGACACTGAACACCGGGGAGCTGTTTTTT. Encoded protein: CSVGTLNTGELFF.

This clonotype has only a few counts. The V gene is TRBV6-1, the J gene TRBJ1-6; TRBD1 matches at 8 bases. The CDR3 has 16 residues. The germline V gene has CDR1 MNHNS and CDR2 SASEGT. The trim removed 5 bases at V and 0 bases at J, leaving 3 bases unmatched. For the CDR3, the DNA is TGTGCCAGCAGTAGAGGACAGGGCTCCTATAATTCACCCCTCCACTTT. Protein sequence: CASSRGQGSYNSPLHF.

This clonotype was recorded a few times. The chain carries TRBV6-5 and TRBJ2-7, with D possibly being TRBD2 (7 bases). With 2 bases removed from V and 5 bases from J, the gap between germline ends came to 16 bases. Germline loops: CDR1 MNHEY, CDR2 SVGAGI. The CDR3 totals 15 residues. CDR3: CASSYRAGAVNEQYF. In DNA form, the CDR3 reads TGTGCCAGCAGTTACCGTGCGGGGGCGGTCAACGAGCAGTACTTC.

The V call is TRBV5-6, the J call TRBJ1-1; 7 nucleotides agree with TRBD1. Germline CDR1 SGHDT, CDR2 YYEEEE. V lost 0 bases and J lost 9; bases outside the gene matches: 5. The length of the CDR3 is 13 residues. DNA for the CDR3: TGTGCCAGCAGCTTGGAGGGGGCAGTTAAAGCTTTCTTT. It is translated as CASSLEGAVKAFF.

This clonotype was counted at least ten times. The CDR3 DNA sequence: TGTGCCAGCAGCTTAGCCGGGACAGCTGAAGCTTTCTTT. Its translation: CASSLAGTAEAFF. The chain combines TRBV7-9 with TRBJ1-1, with 7 bases aligning to TRBD1. Germline assignment: CDR1 SEHNR and CDR2 FQNEAQ (reference sequence). The CDR3 runs 13 residues. J lost 6 bases, V lost 0 bases, and 1 base had no gene match.

The chain joins TRBV20-1 to TRBJ1-6; 9 bases line up with TRBD1. Looked up from germline, CDR1 is DFQATT and CDR2 is SNEGSKA (reference sequence). This CDR3 has 18 residues. DNA of the CDR3: TGCAGCGGCGACCGGGACAGGGCGTTTTTATCCTATAATTCACCCCTCCACTTT. It specifies CSGDRDRAFLSYNSPLHF.

The rearrangement links TRBV7-2 to TRBJ1-1; D gene uncertain. CDR3 size: 15 residues. Between the trimmed V and J ends, which lost 4 bases and 3 bases, there was a span of 15 bases. Per germline, CDR1 SGHTA and CDR2 FQGNSA. CDR3 in DNA: TGTGCCAGCAGCTGGTTTGGGTTGCTTGACACTGAAGCTTTCTTT. Encoded protein: CASSWFGLLDTEAFF.